Shown below are 21 T cell receptor beta chains from a single sample sequenced in a study of PD-L1 blockade in urothelial cancer. Repertoires were generated with immunoSEQ multiplex PCR, while TCRdb's copy carries only in-frame clones and drops some. The table lists under 85,000 clones, approximately 89% of them singletons. Time point here: peripheral blood 6 weeks after treatment start. This sample comprised PBMCs, obtained around atezolizumab (anti-PD-L1) treatment. The receptors were sampled from a woman older than 75 with urothelial cancer.

This rearrangement joins TRBV7-9 to TRBJ2-5, with 15 bases identical to TRBD2. Per germline, CDR1 SEHNR and CDR2 FQNEAQ (reference sequence). The CDR3 covers 17 residues. With V trimmed by 5 bases and J by 5 bases, 9 bases remained unmatched. CDR3 protein: CASSRTSGRGAGETQYF. The CDR3 nucleotides are TGTGCCAGCAGCAGGACTAGCGGGAGGGGAGCGGGTGAGACCCAGTACTTC.

This chain links TRBV4-1 with TRBJ1-2, with D unclear. Germline assignment: CDR1 MGHRA and CDR2 YSYEKL. V shed 0 bases and J shed 3 bases, with 11 bases lying between them. This CDR3 is 15 amino acids long. The CDR3 bases are TGCGCCAGCAGCCAAGATATAACCTTAGACTATGGCTACACCTTC. It codes for CASSQDITLDYGYTF.

The chain recombines TRBV30 with TRBJ1-3; the D is unclear. The CDR3 is made up of 15 amino acids. Germline-derived CDR1 and CDR2 are GTSNPN and SVGIG (reference sequence). V lost 0 bases and J lost 3, with 12 bases in between. This CDR3 reads CAWSVPGGSGNTIYF. CDR3 nucleotides: TGTGCCTGGAGTGTACCGGGAGGTAGTGGAAACACCATATATTTT.

The chain couples TRBV10-3 to TRBJ1-2, with a weak D call TRBD1 (6 bases). V lost 6 bases, J lost 6 bases, and 14 bases lay in between. From germline, CDR1 is ENHRY and CDR2 SYGVKD. The CDR3 consists of 13 residues. The DNA of the CDR3 is TGTGCCATCAGGGTACAGGGATCGGATGGCTACACCTTC. Translated, it gives CAIRVQGSDGYTF.

This chain links TRBV2 with TRBJ2-2; possible D gene TRBD2, 6 bases. V lost 6 bases to trimming and J lost 6 bases, with 11 bases between them. The CDR3 totals 13 residues. Germline loops: CDR1 SNHLY, CDR2 FYNNEI. The CDR3 loop reads CASRREIAGELFF. The CDR3 coding sequence is TGTGCCAGCAGACGGGAGATCGCCGGGGAGCTGTTTTTT.

This chain links TRBV4-1 with TRBJ2-7; 8 nucleotides align to TRBD2. The germline V gene encodes CDR1 MGHRA and CDR2 YSYEKL. The CDR3 has 15 residues. V shed 3 bases, J shed 6 bases, and the junction held 10 bases outside the gene matches. The CDR3 is CASSQGRSGSGEQYF. In DNA form, the CDR3 reads TGCGCCAGCAGCCAGGGTAGAAGCGGGAGTGGCGAGCAGTACTTC.

The chain carries TRBV30 and TRBJ2-7; D is possibly TRBD1 (5 bases). Germline V lookup: CDR1 GTSNPN, CDR2 SVGIG (reference sequence). The CDR3 runs to 14 residues. The ends were cut back, 2 bases at V and 5 bases at J, with 16 bases in the middle. CDR3 residues: CAWSPSAGWHEQYF. The CDR3 region has the DNA TGTGCCTGGAGTCCCTCGGCAGGGTGGCACGAGCAGTACTTC.

The chain joins TRBV4-2 to TRBJ2-2; D may be TRBD2 (6 bases). The CDR3 consists of 21 residues. Per germline, CDR1 LGHNA and CDR2 YNFKEQ. The V and J ends lost 1 base and 6 bases respectively, with 30 bases between them. Written as DNA, the CDR3 is TGTGCCAGCAGCCAAGTAGGAATATCTGGGCTAGCGTCCAGCCGGCCCGGGGAGCTGTTTTTT. Its protein product is CASSQVGISGLASSRPGELFF.

V and J are TRBV4-2 and TRBJ2-7; 10 positions match TRBD2. The CDR3 covers 14 residues. After removal of 5 bases from V and 4 bases from J, the junction contained 5 bases not matched to a gene. The germline V gene encodes CDR1 LGHNA and CDR2 YNFKEQ. CDR3 nucleotide sequence: TGTGCCAGCAGCTTCCAGCGGGAGGGTTACGAGCAGTACTTC. The encoded protein is CASSFQREGYEQYF.

This clone was observed a handful of times. The rearrangement joins TRBV2 to TRBJ1-5; D may be TRBD1 (6 bases). Trimming removed 5 bases at V and 1 base at J, with 12 bases between. This CDR3 is 15 amino acids long. Germline V gene data show CDR1 as SNHLY and CDR2 as FYNNEI. The CDR3 region has the DNA TGTGCCAGCAGTTACAGGGATTCCAGCAATCAGCCCCAGCATTTT. This translates into CASSYRDSSNQPQHF.

This chain connects TRBV28 to TRBJ2-7; 11 bases align to TRBD2. The CDR3 has 16 residues. Germline trimming cut 3 bases from V and 2 bases from J; bases unmatched to any gene: 6. Germline V gene lookup returns CDR1 MDHEN and CDR2 SYDVKM. CDR3 amino acids: CASSFYLAGGPYEQYF. In DNA, the CDR3 is TGTGCCAGCAGTTTTTACCTAGCGGGAGGCCCCTACGAGCAGTACTTC.

The chain recombines TRBV10-3 with TRBJ2-7; D possibly corresponds to TRBD2 (6 bases). The length of the CDR3 is 13 residues. CDR1 ENHRY and CDR2 SYGVKD come from the germline V gene. Trimming took off 11 bases at V and 2 bases at J, with 16 bases between the two ends. CDR3 bases: TGTGCCGTCCGGGCGGGGCAAGCCTACGAGCAGTACTTC. It translates to CAVRAGQAYEQYF.

The V gene is TRBV6-1, the J gene TRBJ1-1, with 7 bases identical to TRBD1. V trimming: 6 bases; J trimming: 4 bases; junction bases outside the gene matches: 5. Germline CDR1 and CDR2: MNHNS and SASEGT. This CDR3 has 13 amino acids. The CDR3 coding sequence is TGTGCCAGCAGAGAGACAGGGAGCACTGAAGCTTTCTTT. Protein: CASRETGSTEAFF.

In this sample, this clone turned up a few times. The rearrangement uses TRBV7-9 and TRBJ1-4; 7 bases fit TRBD1. Germline assignment: CDR1 SEHNR and CDR2 FQNEAQ (reference sequence). V dropped 5 bases and J dropped 4; count of bases not matched to a gene: 4. The CDR3 consists of 14 residues. The chain's CDR3 is CASSLGGLNEKLFF. DNA of the CDR3: TGTGCCAGCAGCCTAGGGGGCCTTAATGAAAAACTGTTTTTT.

J is TRBJ1-3 and V is TRBV29-1, with TRBD1 as a possible D gene (5 bases). V was trimmed by 7 bases and J by 1 base, leaving 11 bases between them. Germline V gene lookup returns CDR1 SQVTM and CDR2 ANQGSEA. The CDR3 is made up of 13 amino acids. In DNA form, the CDR3 reads TGCAGCGGGCGGGGCTTATCTGGAAACACCATATATTTT. Residues: CSGRGLSGNTIYF.

The DNA for the CDR3 is TGTGCCAGTAGTATAACAGGGGGCGCGGCTGAAGCTTTCTTT. Translating gives CASSITGGAAEAFF. V and J are TRBV19 and TRBJ1-1; 9 bases match TRBD1. V shed 2 bases, J shed 6 bases, and the junction held 4 bases outside the gene matches. CDR1 and CDR2 from the germline V gene are LNHDA and SQIVND (reference sequence). The CDR3 extends over 14 amino acids.

This rearrangement joins TRBV10-3 to TRBJ2-5; 8 bases are a match to TRBD1. V was clipped by 10 bases and J by 1 base; unmatched bases: 14. Germline V gives CDR1 ENHRY, CDR2 SYGVKD. This CDR3 comprises 16 residues. CDR3 sequence (DNA): TGTGCCACCTTGGACGTGGTGGACAGGGCCCAAGAGACCCAGTACTTC. It specifies CATLDVVDRAQETQYF.

CDR3 nucleotide sequence: TGTGCCAGCGACTTCTACAATGAGCAGTTCTTC. This encodes CASDFYNEQFF. This chain uses TRBV7-9 with TRBJ2-1; D unresolved. V was trimmed by 8 bases and J by 3 bases, leaving 5 bases between them. Germline CDR1 reads SEHNR; CDR2 reads FQNEAQ (reference sequence). The CDR3 runs 11 residues.

The chain is built from TRBV5-4 and TRBJ1-3; no firm D call. Per germline, CDR1 SGHNT and CDR2 YYREEE (reference sequence). The CDR3 sequence is 13 residues long. V dropped 3 bases and J dropped 4 bases, with 8 bases sitting between them. The CDR3 coding sequence is TGTGCCAGCAGCTCGAAACAGGGAAACACCATATATTTT. Its protein is CASSSKQGNTIYF.

The chain couples TRBV7-9 to TRBJ2-5; 7 bases align to TRBD2. Germline CDR1 is SEHNR and CDR2 is FQNEAQ (reference sequence). V was clipped by 2 bases and J by 5 bases; unmatched bases: 11. The CDR3 sequence is 16 residues long. In DNA form, the CDR3 reads TGTGCCAGCAGCTTATGGACTATTTGGGGGGGGGAGACCCAGTACTTC. Residues: CASSLWTIWGGETQYF.

The chain has TRBV28 and TRBJ2-2, with D tentatively TRBD1 (6 bases). CDR1 MDHEN and CDR2 SYDVKM come from the germline V gene. The ends were cut back, 1 base at V and 8 bases at J, with 11 bases in the middle. There are 14 residues in the CDR3. The CDR3 bases are TGTGCCAGCAGTTTATTGGGGGCTGCGGGGGAGCTGTTTTTT. This codes for CASSLLGAAGELFF.